This TCR beta chain was profiled in a study of T cell responses to AZD1222 COVID-19 vaccine. Study results and limitations: The donor cohort was predominantly white British with a female majority, and clonal diversity may have been underestimated.

The CDR3 runs 15 residues. CDR1 is SNHLY and CDR2 is FYNNEI in the germline V gene. Trimming left V 7 bases short and J 0 bases short, with 14 bases between. Assay: immunoSEQ multiplex PCR; the TCRdb copy retains only in-frame clones and omits some. This table has about 160,000 clones, roughly 90% appearing once. Turning to this clone: Antigen: not known.

The specimen was peripheral blood, collected 28 days after the second AZD1222 dose. The chain carries TRBV2 and TRBJ2-3, with a tentative D call TRBD1 (8 bases). This receptor was taken from an adult who received the AZD1222 COVID-19 vaccine. The CDR3 sequence is CASTEQGGSTDTQYF. The CDR3 DNA follows: TGTGCCAGCACCGAACAGGGGGGGAGCACAGATACGCAGTATTTT.